This T cell receptor (beta chain) is from a study of beta chain features in type 1 diabetes. Looking at the study overall: Sorted cells numbering under 110 million were examined across all samples. Study findings and constraints: Naive, central memory and Treg TCRB repertoires seemed to resemble each other more closely in patients than they did in healthy donors.

Each of the sorted populations had a purity greater than 98%. This clone has a handful of counts. Its antigen is currently unknown. Expressed TCRB transcripts were sequenced because the isolated RNA had all been reverse transcribed beforehand. Only in-frame clones appear in the TCRdb table, and some are missing; sequencing was by immunoSEQ multiplex PCR. This table has some 150,000 clones, roughly 10% appearing once. Deletions cut 4 bases from V and 0 bases from J, with 11 bases between. The CDR3 is 14 residues long. Germline CDR1 and CDR2: SQVTM and ANQGSEA. Sequencing was carried out using central memory CD4+ T cells from blood. The V call is TRBV29-1, the J call TRBJ2-3; D may be TRBD1 (6 bases). This receptor was obtained from a man in his late teens or twenties in good health. The CDR3, as DNA: TGCAGCGTTGCGGGGACAACTAGCACAGATACGCAGTATTTT. It is translated as CSVAGTTSTDTQYF.